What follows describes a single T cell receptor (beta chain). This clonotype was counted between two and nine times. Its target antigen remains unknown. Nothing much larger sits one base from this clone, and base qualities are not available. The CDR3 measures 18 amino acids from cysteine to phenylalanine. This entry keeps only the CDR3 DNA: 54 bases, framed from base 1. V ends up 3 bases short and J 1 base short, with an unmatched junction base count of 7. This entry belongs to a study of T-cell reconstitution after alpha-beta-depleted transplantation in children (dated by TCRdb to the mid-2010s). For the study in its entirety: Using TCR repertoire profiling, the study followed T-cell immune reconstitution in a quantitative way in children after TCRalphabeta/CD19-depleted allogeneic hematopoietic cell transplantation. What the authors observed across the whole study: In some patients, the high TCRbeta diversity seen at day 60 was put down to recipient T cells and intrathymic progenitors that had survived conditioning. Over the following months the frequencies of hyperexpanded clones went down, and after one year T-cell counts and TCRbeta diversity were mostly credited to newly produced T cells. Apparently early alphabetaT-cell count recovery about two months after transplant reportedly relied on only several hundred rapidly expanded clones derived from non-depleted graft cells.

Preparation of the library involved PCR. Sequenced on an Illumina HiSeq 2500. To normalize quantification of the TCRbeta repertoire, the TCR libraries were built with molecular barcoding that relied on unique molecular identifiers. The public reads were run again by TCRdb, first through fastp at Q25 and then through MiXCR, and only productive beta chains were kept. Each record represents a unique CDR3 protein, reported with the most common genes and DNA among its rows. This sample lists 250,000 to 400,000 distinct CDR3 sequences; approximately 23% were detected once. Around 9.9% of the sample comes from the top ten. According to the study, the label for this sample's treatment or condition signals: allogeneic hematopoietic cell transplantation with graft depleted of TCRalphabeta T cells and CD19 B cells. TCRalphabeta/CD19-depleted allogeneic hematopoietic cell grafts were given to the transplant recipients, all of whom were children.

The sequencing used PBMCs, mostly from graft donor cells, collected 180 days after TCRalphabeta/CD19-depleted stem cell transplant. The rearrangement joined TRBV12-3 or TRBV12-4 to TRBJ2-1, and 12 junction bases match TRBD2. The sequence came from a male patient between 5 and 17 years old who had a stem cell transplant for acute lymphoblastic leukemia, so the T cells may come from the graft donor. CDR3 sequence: CASSFATSGSLSYNEQFF. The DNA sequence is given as TGTGCCAGCAGTTTTGCGACTAGCGGGAGTTTATCCTACAATGAGCAGTTCTTC.